The clone carrying this T cell receptor beta chain was counted a few times. CDR3 length: 13 amino acids. CDR1 is SGHTA and CDR2 is FQGNSA in the germline V gene. Deletions cut 6 bases from V and 3 bases from J, with 11 bases between. The record originates from a study of shared clonotypes between healthy human individuals. The protocol was immunoSEQ multiplex PCR, while the TCRdb copy is restricted to in-frame clones and leaves out a portion. The sample comprises 300,000 or so clones, around 72% of which are singletons, and over 9% rests with the top ten. Sequencing was performed on memory CD4+ T cells sorted from blood. Subset of the sample: CD45RA-negative fraction. The TCR originated in a man aged 25-45 years in good health. The V call is TRBV7-2, the J call TRBJ2-5; no clear D. This CDR3 is CASSYNRKETQYF. The CDR3 DNA is TGTGCCAGCAGTTACAACCGCAAAGAGACCCAGTACTTC.